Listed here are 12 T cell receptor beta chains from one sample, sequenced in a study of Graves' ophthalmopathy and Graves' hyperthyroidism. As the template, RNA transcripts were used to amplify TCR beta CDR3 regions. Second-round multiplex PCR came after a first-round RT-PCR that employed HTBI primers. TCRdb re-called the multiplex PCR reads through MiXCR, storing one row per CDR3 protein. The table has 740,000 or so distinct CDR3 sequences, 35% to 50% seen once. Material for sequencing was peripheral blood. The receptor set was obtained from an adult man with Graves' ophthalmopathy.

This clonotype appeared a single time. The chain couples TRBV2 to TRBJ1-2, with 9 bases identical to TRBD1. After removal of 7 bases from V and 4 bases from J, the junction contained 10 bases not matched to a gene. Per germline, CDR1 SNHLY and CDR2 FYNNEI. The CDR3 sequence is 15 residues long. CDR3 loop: CASKVRDREFYGYTF. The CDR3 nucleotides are TGTGCCAGCAAAGTCCGGGACAGGGAGTTCTATGGCTACACCTTC.

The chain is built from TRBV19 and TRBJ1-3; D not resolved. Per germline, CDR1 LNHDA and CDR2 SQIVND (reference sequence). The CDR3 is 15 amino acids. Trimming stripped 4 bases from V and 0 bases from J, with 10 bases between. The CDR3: CASSSDRRSGNTIYF. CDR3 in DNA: TGTGCCAGTAGTAGCGACCGACGCTCTGGAAACACCATATATTTT.

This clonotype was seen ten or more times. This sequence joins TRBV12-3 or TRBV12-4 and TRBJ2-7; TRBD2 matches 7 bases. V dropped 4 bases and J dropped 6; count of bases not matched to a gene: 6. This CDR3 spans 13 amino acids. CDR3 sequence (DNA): TGTGCCAGCAGTTACGCGGGAGTCAGCGAGCAGTACTTC. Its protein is CASSYAGVSEQYF.

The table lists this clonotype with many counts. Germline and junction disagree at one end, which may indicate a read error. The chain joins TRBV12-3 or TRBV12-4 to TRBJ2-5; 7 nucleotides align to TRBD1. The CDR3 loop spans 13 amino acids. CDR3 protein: CASSLDREETQYF. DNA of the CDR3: TGTGCCAGCAGCTTAGACAGGGAAGAGACCCAGTACTTC.

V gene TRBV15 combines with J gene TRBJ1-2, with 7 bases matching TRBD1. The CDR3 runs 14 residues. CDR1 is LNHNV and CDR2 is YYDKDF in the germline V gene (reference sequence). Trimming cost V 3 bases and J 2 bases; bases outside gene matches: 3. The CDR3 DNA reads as TGTGCCACCAGCAGCAAGGACAGGAACTATGGCTACACCTTC. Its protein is CATSSKDRNYGYTF.

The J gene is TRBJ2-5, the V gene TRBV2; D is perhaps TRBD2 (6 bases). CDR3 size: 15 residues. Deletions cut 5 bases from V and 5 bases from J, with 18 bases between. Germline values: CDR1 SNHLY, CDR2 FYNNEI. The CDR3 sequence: CASSYSGGPMETQYF. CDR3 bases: TGTGCCAGCAGTTACTCCGGAGGGCCGATGGAGACCCAGTACTTC.

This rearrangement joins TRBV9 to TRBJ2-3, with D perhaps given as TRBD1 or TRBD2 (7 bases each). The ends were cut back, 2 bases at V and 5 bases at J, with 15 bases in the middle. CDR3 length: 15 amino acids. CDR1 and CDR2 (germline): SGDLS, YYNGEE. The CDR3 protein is CASSVGGGLGDTQYF. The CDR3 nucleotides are TGTGCCAGCAGCGTGGGAGGGGGCCTTGGAGATACGCAGTATTTT.

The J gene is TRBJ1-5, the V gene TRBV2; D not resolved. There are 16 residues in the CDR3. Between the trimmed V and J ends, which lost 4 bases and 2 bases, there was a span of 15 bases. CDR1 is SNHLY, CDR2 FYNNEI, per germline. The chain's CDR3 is CASSGRRASGNQPQHF. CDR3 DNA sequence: TGTGCCAGCAGTGGGCGGCGAGCTTCGGGCAATCAGCCCCAGCATTTT.

CDR3 residues: CASSSSPGLPLEQYF. In nucleotides, the CDR3 is TGTGCCAGCAGTTCATCACCCGGACTCCCTCTCGAGCAGTACTTC. The chain employs TRBV28 and TRBJ2-7; tentatively, D is TRBD2 (5 bases). Trimming left V 4 bases short and J 6 bases short, with 19 bases between. Germline V gives CDR1 MDHEN, CDR2 SYDVKM. The CDR3 consists of 15 residues. Together with reference TRBV28 and TRBJ2-7, the CDR3 gives the full variable domain: DVKVTQSSRYLVKRTGEKVFLECVQDMDHENMFWYRQDPGLGLRLIYFSYDVKMKEKGDIPEGYSVSREKKERFSLILESASTNQTSMYLCASSSSPGLPLEQYFGPGTRLTVT.

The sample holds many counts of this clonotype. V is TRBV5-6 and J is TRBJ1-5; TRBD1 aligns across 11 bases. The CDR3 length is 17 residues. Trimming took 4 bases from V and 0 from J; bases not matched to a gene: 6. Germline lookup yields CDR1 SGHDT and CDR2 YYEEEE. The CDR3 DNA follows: TGTGCCAGCAGCGCGGGACAGGGGGAGAATAGCAATCAGCCCCAGCATTTT. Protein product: CASSAGQGENSNQPQHF.

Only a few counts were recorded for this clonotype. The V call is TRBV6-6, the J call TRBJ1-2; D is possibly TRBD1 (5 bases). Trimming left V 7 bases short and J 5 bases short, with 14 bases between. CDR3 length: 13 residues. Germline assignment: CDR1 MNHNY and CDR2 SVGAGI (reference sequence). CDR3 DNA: TGTGCCAGCATGGAACAGGACTATTATGGCTACACCTTC. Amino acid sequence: CASMEQDYYGYTF.

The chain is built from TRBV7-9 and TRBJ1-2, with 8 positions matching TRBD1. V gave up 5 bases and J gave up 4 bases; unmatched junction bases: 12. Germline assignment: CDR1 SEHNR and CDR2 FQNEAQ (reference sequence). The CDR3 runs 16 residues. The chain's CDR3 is CASSPWTGSVVYGYTF. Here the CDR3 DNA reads TGTGCCAGCAGCCCCTGGACAGGGTCTGTAGTCTATGGCTACACCTTC.